This T cell receptor beta chain was captured in a study of CD8+CD57+ T cells in acquired aplastic anemia. Study in general: When averaged, DNA from sorted CD4+ and CD8+ cells came to around 3.4 ug. Whole-study findings and limits: The CD8+ Simpson's diversity of patients and controls was not significantly different. Comparison of patients with controls identified around 28 shared CD8+ CDR3 sequences.

This clonotype was seen at least ten times. What it binds is unknown. Germline V lookup: CDR1 SGHTA, CDR2 FQGTGA. This CDR3 is built from 15 residues. V dropped 5 bases and J dropped 3 bases, with 16 bases sitting between them. The sequenced patients had an expansion of CD8+CD57+ cells seen by flow cytometry. The patients all had a severe acquired aplastic anemia diagnosis. Profiles of TCR beta VDJ and CDR3 were generated from a genomic DNA template. In TCRdb, the reads were re-called with MiXCR into one record per CDR3 protein. Of fewer than 250,000 distinct CDR3 sequences listed, 47% were seen once; the top ten hold 6.5% to 10%.

Sequencing was performed on sorted CD4+, CD8+, or CD8+CD57+ T cells (not recorded which) from PBMCs. This receptor was obtained from a human donor with aplastic anemia. This chain links TRBV7-3 with TRBJ1-1; the D gene is possibly TRBD1 (6 bases). The chain's CDR3 is CASSKRRDMYTEAFF. The CDR3 DNA follows: TGTGCCAGCAGCAAAAGGCGGGACATGTACACTGAAGCTTTCTTT.